Below, 31 T cell receptor beta chains from the same sample are listed, as sequenced in a study of T cells in Graves' hyperthyroidism and ophthalmopathy (dated by TCRdb to between 2018 and 2021). Libraries were prepared through multiplex PCR. Sequencing instrument: Illumina HiSeq 2000. The TCR beta CDR3 regions were amplified from the RNA transcripts. A first-round RT-PCR of the TCR CDR3 used the HTBI primer set with the Qiagen OneStep RT-PCR kit. TCRdb reprocessed the public reads (quality trimming at Q25 with fastp, clone calling with MiXCR) and kept in-frame beta chains. For every CDR3 protein sequence, its rows merge into one entry that carries the most common genes and DNA. The sample includes 300,000 to 450,000 distinct CDR3 sequences, with about a sixth observed a single time. Around 35% of the sample rests with the top ten. Specimen: blood. The source of these receptors is a woman aged 25 to 45 with Graves' hyperthyroidism that later progressed to Graves' ophthalmopathy.

This clonotype was observed at least ten times. The chain combines TRBV28 with TRBJ2-7; D gene unclear. The germline CDR1 and CDR2 sequences are MDHEN and SYDVKM. This CDR3 is 14 amino acids long. Trimming took off 1 base at V and 0 bases at J, with 7 bases between the two ends. The chain's CDR3 is CASSLYDNSYEQYF. CDR3 nucleotides: TGTGCCAGCAGTTTATATGACAACTCCTACGAGCAGTACTTC.

This clonotype was detected ten times or more. The chain couples TRBV5-1 to TRBJ2-5; no reliable D call. V was cut by 1 base and J by 0 bases, with 4 bases left in between. Germline-derived CDR1 and CDR2 are SGHRS and YFSETQ. The CDR3 runs 13 residues. The CDR3 loop reads CASSLMYQETQYF. DNA for the CDR3: TGCGCCAGCAGCTTGATGTACCAAGAGACCCAGTACTTC.

This clonotype was seen repeatedly, ten times or more. This chain links TRBV27 with TRBJ2-2, with TRBD2 identical over 11 bases. The CDR3 covers 16 residues. After removal of 5 bases from V and 0 bases from J, the junction contained 2 bases not matched to a gene. The germline V gene encodes CDR1 MNHEY and CDR2 SMNVEV (reference sequence). CDR3 in DNA: TGTGCCAGCAGTCCGGGACTAGCGGCGAACACCGGGGAGCTGTTTTTT. Its translation is CASSPGLAANTGELFF.

This clonotype has just one count. V usage is TRBV7-9 and J usage is TRBJ2-5; a possible D gene is TRBD1 (6 bases). The ends were cut back, 2 bases at V and 4 bases at J, with 8 bases in the middle. Per germline, CDR1 SEHNR and CDR2 FQNEAQ (reference sequence). This CDR3 is built from 13 residues. Here the CDR3 reads CASSLWDTETQYF. The CDR3 nucleotides read TGTGCCAGCAGCTTATGGGACACAGAGACCCAGTACTTC. Variable domain in full (rest from reference TRBV7-9 and TRBJ2-5): DTGVSQNPRHKITKRGQNVTFRCDPISEHNRLYWYRQTLGQGPEFLTYFQNEAQLEKSRLLSDRFSAERPKGSFSTLEIQRTEQGDSAMYLCASSLWDTETQYFGPGTRLLVL.

This clonotype was detected ten times or more. The chain uses TRBV6-1 and TRBJ2-2; 7 nucleotides align to TRBD2. CDR1 and CDR2 from the germline V gene are MNHNS and SASEGT. Unmatched junction bases numbered 2, after V lost 8 bases and J lost 2 bases. The CDR3 consists of 13 residues. The CDR3 is CASGDYNTGELFF. The DNA of the CDR3 is TGTGCCAGCGGGGACTATAACACCGGGGAGCTGTTTTTT.

The chain has TRBV20-1 and TRBJ2-1; possible D gene TRBD2, 6 bases. Trimming left V 5 bases short and J 7 bases short, with 21 bases between. This CDR3 is 15 amino acids long. Germline CDR1 and CDR2: DFQATT and SNEGSKA (reference sequence). CDR3 sequence (DNA): TGCAGTGCTGGAGGGCTAGATCACGCCTCAAATGAGCAGTTCTTC. Amino acids: CSAGGLDHASNEQFF.

In its sample, this clonotype was seen a few times. The chain combines TRBV7-2 with TRBJ2-1, with 13 bases matching TRBD2. The length of the CDR3 is 14 residues. Germline V lookup: CDR1 SGHTA, CDR2 FQGNSA. J lost 12 bases, V lost 5 bases, and 7 bases had no gene match. The CDR3 DNA follows: TGTGCCAGCAGCCCGGGACTAGCGGGACGGGGGCAGTTCTTC. It translates to CASSPGLAGRGQFF.

This clonotype was picked up many times. The chain links TRBV7-2 to TRBJ2-7, with TRBD2 identical over 7 bases. The CDR3 has 11 residues. In germline, CDR1 is SGHTA, CDR2 FQGNSA. The V segment lost 3 bases and the J segment 8 bases; nucleotides outside the gene matches: 1. The CDR3 protein is CASSLGGKQYF. CDR3 nucleotide sequence: TGTGCCAGCAGCTTGGGGGGGAAGCAGTACTTC.

Only a few counts were recorded for this clonotype. The genes are TRBV30 and TRBJ1-1; D gene uncertain. Trimming left V 0 bases short and J 4 bases short, with 15 bases between. Germline V CDR1 and CDR2: GTSNPN, SVGIG (reference sequence). The CDR3 loop spans 15 amino acids. CDR3 sequence reads: CAWSVLRGYPTEAFF. The CDR3 DNA follows: TGTGCCTGGAGTGTACTGAGAGGGTACCCCACTGAAGCTTTCTTT. The full variable domain, in which reference TRBV30 and TRBJ1-1 provide the parts outside the CDR3, is SQTIHQWPATLVQPVGSPLSLECTVEGTSNPNLYWYRQAAGRGLQLLFYSVGIGQISSEVPQNLSASRPQDRQFILSSKKLLLSDSGFYLCAWSVLRGYPTEAFFGQGTRLTVV.

This sequence joins TRBV7-9 and TRBJ2-7; TRBD1 is a possible D gene (6 bases). The germline V gene has CDR1 SEHNR and CDR2 FQNEAQ (reference sequence). Trimming took off 3 bases at V and 5 bases at J, with 32 bases between the two ends. The CDR3 is made up of 20 amino acids. CDR3: CASSFRPRDTSFFEVNEQYF. Written as DNA, the CDR3 is TGTGCCAGCAGCTTTCGACCCCGGGACACTTCCTTTTTCGAGGTCAACGAGCAGTACTTC.

The V call is TRBV4-1, the J call TRBJ1-3; TRBD1 is a possible D gene (5 bases). The CDR3 covers 14 residues. The ends were cut back, 0 bases at V and 9 bases at J, with 12 bases in the middle. Germline V CDR1 and CDR2: MGHRA, YSYEKL. CDR3 sequence: CASSQDGHGGTIYF. The CDR3 DNA reads TGCGCCAGCAGCCAAGACGGTCATGGGGGCACCATATATTTT.

This clonotype occurred many times. The chain recombines TRBV19 with TRBJ2-7, with TRBD2 matching 9 bases. This CDR3 is built from 16 residues. Germline V gives CDR1 LNHDA, CDR2 SQIVND (reference sequence). V shed 6 bases and J 4 bases; nucleotides not matched to a gene: 13. In nucleotides, the CDR3 is TGTGCCAGTAGCTTTGCAAGCGGGAGGACACGATACGAGCAGTACTTC. This codes for CASSFASGRTRYEQYF.

This clonotype was picked up many times. This chain connects TRBV6-1 to TRBJ1-6; possible D gene TRBD1, 5 bases. Germline CDR1 reads MNHNS; CDR2 reads SASEGT. This CDR3 has 15 amino acids. Deletions cut 2 bases from V and 6 bases from J, with 11 bases between. CDR3 region: CASSELQGINSPLHF. Here the CDR3 DNA reads TGTGCCAGCAGTGAACTTCAGGGCATTAATTCACCCCTCCACTTT.

The rearrangement joins TRBV6-2 or TRBV6-3 to TRBJ2-2, with TRBD1 as a possible D gene (5 bases). This CDR3 spans 12 amino acids. V lost 11 bases and J 1 base, leaving 8 bases between the germline ends. Germline CDR1 is MNHEY and CDR2 is SVGEGT. The CDR3 coding sequence is TGTGCCGTCCAGGGGAACACCGGGGAGCTGTTTTTT. It translates to CAVQGNTGELFF.

This clonotype was detected only a few times. A much larger clone lies a single base off, so this may be a read error. V gene TRBV5-5 combines with J gene TRBJ1-1; D call uncertain. Germline loops: CDR1 SGHKS, CDR2 YYEKEE (reference sequence). The CDR3 covers 15 residues. The CDR3 sequence is CACSLTIGMNTEAFF. The CDR3 region has the DNA TGTGCCTGCAGCTTGACCATAGGTATGAACACTGAAGCTTTCTTT. Complete variable domain (other parts from reference TRBV5-5 and TRBJ1-1): DAGVTQSPTHLIKTRGQQVTLRCSPISGHKSVSWYQQVLGQGPQFIFQYYEKEERGRGNFPDRFSARQFPNYSSELNVNALLLGDSALYLCACSLTIGMNTEAFFGQGTRLTVV.

This clonotype has a count of ten or more. V gene TRBV6-2 or TRBV6-3 combines with J gene TRBJ1-2, with 7 bases aligning to TRBD1. The V segment lost 0 bases and the J segment 1 base; nucleotides outside the gene matches: 2. The germline CDR1 and CDR2 sequences are MNHEY and SVGEGT. The CDR3 loop spans 15 amino acids. The CDR3 spells CASSYSTGLNYGYTF. The CDR3 nucleotides are TGTGCCAGCAGTTACTCGACAGGGCTTAACTATGGCTACACCTTC.

In its sample, this clonotype was seen many times. CDR3 in amino acids: CASKDRVNNQPQHF. The CDR3, as DNA: TGTGCCAGCAAAGACAGGGTAAACAATCAGCCCCAGCATTTT. The chain couples TRBV2 to TRBJ1-5, with TRBD1 matching 7 bases. CDR3 length: 14 residues. CDR1 SNHLY and CDR2 FYNNEI come from the germline V gene. The J segment lost 3 bases and the V segment lost 7 bases, leaving 6 bases of the junction unmatched.

J is TRBJ1-1 and V is TRBV7-9; no definite D call. The CDR3 has 15 amino acids. Per the germline V gene, CDR1 is SEHNR and CDR2 is FQNEAQ (reference sequence). Trimming removed 2 bases from V and 1 base from J, with 11 bases in between. CDR3 sequence reads: CASSLLGRANTEAFF. The CDR3 DNA sequence: TGTGCCAGCAGCTTACTCGGGAGGGCGAACACTGAAGCTTTCTTT. The full variable domain, with the rest looked up from reference TRBV7-9 and TRBJ1-1, is DTGVSQNPRHKITKRGQNVTFRCDPISEHNRLYWYRQTLGQGPEFLTYFQNEAQLEKSRLLSDRFSAERPKGSFSTLEIQRTEQGDSAMYLCASSLLGRANTEAFFGQGTRLTVV.

This clonotype was found a few times. The rearrangement joins TRBV28 to TRBJ2-1, with 8 bases matching TRBD1. With 1 base clipped from V and 9 bases from J, the junction kept 8 bases outside the gene matches. Per the germline V gene, CDR1 is MDHEN and CDR2 is SYDVKM. This CDR3 comprises 15 residues. This CDR3 reads CASSLLGQGAGEQFF. CDR3 nucleotides: TGTGCCAGCAGTTTATTGGGTCAGGGGGCGGGTGAGCAGTTCTTC.

This clonotype came up many times. The chain uses TRBV2 and TRBJ2-1; D is unresolved. The V gene lost 8 bases and the J gene lost 6 bases, with 14 bases spanning the gap. There are 13 residues in the CDR3. The germline CDR1 and CDR2 sequences are SNHLY and FYNNEI. CDR3 coding DNA: TGTGCCAGCTTTGGGGTCGAGAGCAATGAGCAGTTCTTC. Its translation: CASFGVESNEQFF.

This chain connects TRBV7-9 to TRBJ1-1; maybe TRBD1 (6 bases). Germline V gives CDR1 SEHNR, CDR2 FQNEAQ (reference sequence). The CDR3 totals 14 residues. V was clipped by 5 bases and J by 4 bases, with 14 bases between them. The CDR3 reads CASSPRRGGTEAFF. The CDR3 DNA is TGTGCCAGCAGCCCGCGGAGGGGGGGCACTGAAGCTTTCTTT.

This clonotype was seen repeatedly, ten times or more. The V call is TRBV27, the J call TRBJ2-7; D is possibly TRBD1 (6 bases). CDR3 length: 15 residues. CDR1 is MNHEY and CDR2 is SMNVEV in the germline V gene (reference sequence). The V end lost 4 bases, the J end lost 9 bases, and 22 bases lay between the germline ends. The CDR3 DNA is TGTGCCAGCAGTTCTCCTGGACAGAGCTTAAGAAGGCAGTACTTC. Amino acids: CASSSPGQSLRRQYF.

The J gene is TRBJ2-5, the V gene TRBV5-1, with D perhaps TRBD1 (5 bases). V was shortened by 4 bases and J by 5 bases, with 21 bases between the two germline ends. Germline lookup yields CDR1 SGHRS and CDR2 YFSETQ. The CDR3 is made up of 16 amino acids. This CDR3 is CASSPLSVGLRETQYF. CDR3 DNA sequence: TGCGCCAGCAGCCCCCTGTCGGTGGGGCTAAGGGAGACCCAGTACTTC.

This clonotype came up many times. This sequence joins TRBV28 and TRBJ1-1; a possible D gene is TRBD1 (5 bases). V shed 3 bases and J shed 5 bases, with 16 bases lying between them. Per the germline V gene, CDR1 is MDHEN and CDR2 is SYDVKM. The CDR3 contains 15 residues. The CDR3 region has the DNA TGTGCCAGCAGTTTGTCCCCAGGCTACAGGACTGAAGCTTTCTTT. This codes for CASSLSPGYRTEAFF.

This clonotype was seen many times. The chain has TRBV4-1 and TRBJ1-1; D is unclear. CDR3 length equals 16 residues. Germline V gene lookup returns CDR1 MGHRA and CDR2 YSYEKL. V gave up 2 bases and J gave up 4 bases, with 17 bases separating them. The CDR3 bases are TGCGCCAGCAGCCAACCTTTACGGTCCATTGGCACTGAAGCTTTCTTT. This codes for CASSQPLRSIGTEAFF.

This clonotype was found a few times. The rearrangement joins TRBV12-3 or TRBV12-4 to TRBJ1-2, with D perhaps TRBD1 (5 bases). Trimming stripped 6 bases from V and 4 bases from J, with 21 bases between. The CDR3 has 16 amino acids. The CDR3 loop reads CASRGLGRYGFYGYTF. DNA of the CDR3: TGTGCCAGCAGAGGCTTGGGGCGATACGGCTTCTATGGCTACACCTTC.

CDR3 DNA sequence: TGCAGCGTTCCAGGGGAGGATGAGCAGTTCTTC. Residues: CSVPGEDEQFF. The chain has TRBV29-1 and TRBJ2-1, with D possibly being TRBD1 or TRBD2 (6 bases each). Germline V gene lookup returns CDR1 SQVTM and CDR2 ANQGSEA. The CDR3 extends over 11 amino acids. V was cut by 5 bases and J by 8 bases, with 10 bases left in between.

This clonotype was counted ten times or more. J is TRBJ1-5 and V is TRBV15; TRBD1 agrees at 10 bases. The germline CDR1 and CDR2 sequences are LNHNV and YYDKDF (reference sequence). V was pared by 1 base and J by 5 bases, with 2 bases of the junction left unmatched. The CDR3 has 15 residues. CDR3 DNA: TGTGCCACCAGCAGAGGACAGGGGGCTGATCAGCCCCAGCATTTT. Its protein is CATSRGQGADQPQHF.

In the case of this clonotype: A read error is possible here, since a much larger clone lies one base away. The CDR3 sequence: CSATPVLQTSYNEQFF. Written as DNA, the CDR3 is TGCAGTGCTACACCTGTGCTTCAGACTAGCTACAATGAGCAGTTCTTC. The rearrangement joins TRBV20-1 to TRBJ2-1; maybe TRBD2 (6 bases). The CDR3 runs to 16 residues. Looked up from germline, CDR1 is DFQATT and CDR2 is SNEGSKA (reference sequence). Trimming removed 4 bases at V and 3 bases at J, with 19 bases between.

This clonotype was seen many times. V usage is TRBV6-1 and J usage is TRBJ2-6; tentative D call: TRBD2 (6 bases). Germline loops: CDR1 MNHNS, CDR2 SASEGT. Trimming removed 6 bases at V and 4 bases at J, with 31 bases between. There are 21 residues in the CDR3. CDR3 sequence: CASSVNSGGMARRRGANVLTF. The CDR3 DNA reads as TGTGCCAGCAGCGTGAATTCAGGAGGGATGGCACGCCGTCGGGGGGCCAACGTCCTGACTTTC.

The sample holds many counts of this clonotype. V and J are TRBV7-2 and TRBJ2-1, with TRBD2 matching over 15 bases. CDR1 SGHTA and CDR2 FQGNSA come from the germline V gene. The J segment lost 14 bases and the V segment lost 1 base, leaving 12 bases of the junction unmatched. This CDR3 has 17 residues. The CDR3 protein is CASSLVGPGLAGGPKFF. CDR3 bases: TGTGCCAGCAGCTTAGTTGGACCGGGACTAGCGGGGGGCCCCAAGTTCTTC. Looking up the rest from reference TRBV7-2 and TRBJ2-1 gives the full variable domain: GAGVSQSPSNKVTEKGKDVELRCDPISGHTALYWYRQSLGQGLEFLIYFQGNSAPDKSGLPSDRFSAERTGGSVSTLTIQRTQQEDSAVYLCASSLVGPGLAGGPKFFGPGTRLTVL.